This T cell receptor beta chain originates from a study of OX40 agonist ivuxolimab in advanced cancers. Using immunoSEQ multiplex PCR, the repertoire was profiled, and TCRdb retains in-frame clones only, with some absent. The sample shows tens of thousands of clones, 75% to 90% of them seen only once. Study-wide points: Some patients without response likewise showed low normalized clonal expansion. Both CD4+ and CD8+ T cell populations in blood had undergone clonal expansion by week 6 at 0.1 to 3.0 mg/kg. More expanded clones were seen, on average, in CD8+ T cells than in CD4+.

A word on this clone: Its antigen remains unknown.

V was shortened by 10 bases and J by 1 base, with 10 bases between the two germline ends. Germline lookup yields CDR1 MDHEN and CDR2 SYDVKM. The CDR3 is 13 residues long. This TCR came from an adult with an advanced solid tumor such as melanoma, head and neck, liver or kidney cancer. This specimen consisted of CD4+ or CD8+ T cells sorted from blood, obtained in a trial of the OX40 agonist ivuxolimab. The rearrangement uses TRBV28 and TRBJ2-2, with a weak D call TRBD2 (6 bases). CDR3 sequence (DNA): TGTGCCACCGGGGGACTGAACACCGGGGAGCTGTTTTTT. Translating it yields CATGGLNTGELFF.